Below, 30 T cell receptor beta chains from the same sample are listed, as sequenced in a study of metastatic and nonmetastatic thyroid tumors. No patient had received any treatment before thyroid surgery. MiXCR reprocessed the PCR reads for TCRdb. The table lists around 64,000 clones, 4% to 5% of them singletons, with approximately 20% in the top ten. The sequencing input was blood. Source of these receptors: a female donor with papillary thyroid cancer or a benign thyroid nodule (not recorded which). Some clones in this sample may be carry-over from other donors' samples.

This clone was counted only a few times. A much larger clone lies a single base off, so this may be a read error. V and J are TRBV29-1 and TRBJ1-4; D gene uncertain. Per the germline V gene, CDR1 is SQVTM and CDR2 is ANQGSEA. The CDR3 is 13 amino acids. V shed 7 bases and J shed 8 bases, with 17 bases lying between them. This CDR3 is CSARIFGSEKLFF. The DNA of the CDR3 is TGCAGCGCGCGCATTTTTGGCAGCGAAAAACTGTTTTTT.

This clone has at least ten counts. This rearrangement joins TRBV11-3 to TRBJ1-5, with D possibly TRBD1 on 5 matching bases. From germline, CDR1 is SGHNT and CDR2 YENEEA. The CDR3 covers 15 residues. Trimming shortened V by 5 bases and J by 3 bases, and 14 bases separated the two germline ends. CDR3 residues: CASSPGHEDNQPQHF. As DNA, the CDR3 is TGTGCCAGCAGCCCGGGGCACGAGGACAATCAGCCCCAGCATTTT.

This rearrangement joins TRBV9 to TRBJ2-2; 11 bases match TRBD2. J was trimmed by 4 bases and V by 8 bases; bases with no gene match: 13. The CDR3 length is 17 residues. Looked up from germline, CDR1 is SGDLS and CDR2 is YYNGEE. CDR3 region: CARWASGRSKGTGELFF. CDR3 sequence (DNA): TGTGCCAGATGGGCTAGCGGGAGGAGTAAGGGCACCGGGGAGCTGTTTTTT.

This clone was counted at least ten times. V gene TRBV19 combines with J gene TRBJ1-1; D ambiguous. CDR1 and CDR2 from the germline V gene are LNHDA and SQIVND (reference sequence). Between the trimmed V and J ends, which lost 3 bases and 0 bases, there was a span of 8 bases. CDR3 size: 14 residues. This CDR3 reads CASSIPGLNTEAFF. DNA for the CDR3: TGTGCCAGTAGTATTCCAGGCCTGAACACTGAAGCTTTCTTT.

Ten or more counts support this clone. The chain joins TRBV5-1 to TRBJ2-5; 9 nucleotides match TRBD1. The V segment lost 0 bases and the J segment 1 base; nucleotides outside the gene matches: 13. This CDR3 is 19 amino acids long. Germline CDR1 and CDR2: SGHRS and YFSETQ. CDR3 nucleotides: TGCGCCAGCAGCTTGGCCGGGACAGGGTTTTCTGGGGGCCAAGAGACCCAGTACTTC. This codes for CASSLAGTGFSGGQETQYF. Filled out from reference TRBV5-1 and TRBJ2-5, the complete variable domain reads KAGVTQTPRYLIKTRGQQVTLSCSPISGHRSVSWYQQTPGQGLQFLFEYFSETQRNKGNFPGRFSGRQFSNSRSEMNVSTLELGDSALYLCASSLAGTGFSGGQETQYFGPGTRLLVL.

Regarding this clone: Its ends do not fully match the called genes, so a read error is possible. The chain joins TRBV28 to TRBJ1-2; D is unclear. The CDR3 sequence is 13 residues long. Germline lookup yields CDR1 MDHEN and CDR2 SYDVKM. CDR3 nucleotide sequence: TGTGCCAGCAGTTCCAACCGTTTCGATGGCTACAACTTC. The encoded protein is CASSSNRFDGYNF.

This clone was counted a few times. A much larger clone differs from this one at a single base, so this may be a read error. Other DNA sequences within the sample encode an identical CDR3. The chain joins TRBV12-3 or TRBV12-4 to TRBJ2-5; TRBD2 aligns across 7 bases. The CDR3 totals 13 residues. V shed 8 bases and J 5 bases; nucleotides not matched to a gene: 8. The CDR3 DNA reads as TGTGCCAGCGCTGGCGGGAGAACGGAGACCCAGTACTTC. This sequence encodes CASAGGRTETQYF.

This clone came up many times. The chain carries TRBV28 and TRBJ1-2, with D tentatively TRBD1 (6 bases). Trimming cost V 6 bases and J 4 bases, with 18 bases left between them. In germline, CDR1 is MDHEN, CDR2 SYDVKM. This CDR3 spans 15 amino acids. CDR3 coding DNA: TGTGCCAGCAGCCCCCCACCGTCAGGGGTCTATGGCTACACCTTC. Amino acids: CASSPPPSGVYGYTF.

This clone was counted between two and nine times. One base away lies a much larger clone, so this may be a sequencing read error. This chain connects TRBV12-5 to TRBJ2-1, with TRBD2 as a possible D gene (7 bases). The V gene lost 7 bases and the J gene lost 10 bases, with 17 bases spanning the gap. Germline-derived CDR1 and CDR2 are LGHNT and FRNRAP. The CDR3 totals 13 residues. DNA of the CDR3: TGTGCTAGTGCCACCACGGGGGGCTGGGAGCAGTTCTTC. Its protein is CASATTGGWEQFF.

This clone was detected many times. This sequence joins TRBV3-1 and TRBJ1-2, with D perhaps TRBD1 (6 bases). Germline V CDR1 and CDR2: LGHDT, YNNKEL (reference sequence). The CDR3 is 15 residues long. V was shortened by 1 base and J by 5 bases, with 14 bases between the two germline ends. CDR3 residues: CASSQGDRLKYGYTF. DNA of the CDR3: TGTGCCAGCAGCCAAGGCGACAGGCTGAAGTATGGCTACACCTTC. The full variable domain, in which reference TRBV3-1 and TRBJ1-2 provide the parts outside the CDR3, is DTAVSQTPKYLVTQMGNDKSIKCEQNLGHDTMYWYKQDSKKFLKIMFSYNNKELIINETVPNRFSPKSPDKAHLNLHINSLELGDSAVYFCASSQGDRLKYGYTFGSGTRLTVV.

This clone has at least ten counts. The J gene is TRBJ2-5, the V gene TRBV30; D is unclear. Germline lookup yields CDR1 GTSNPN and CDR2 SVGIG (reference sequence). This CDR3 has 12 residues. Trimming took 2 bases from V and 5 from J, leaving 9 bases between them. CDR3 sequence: CAWSFLEETQYF. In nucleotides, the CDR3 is TGTGCCTGGAGTTTCCTAGAGGAGACCCAGTACTTC.

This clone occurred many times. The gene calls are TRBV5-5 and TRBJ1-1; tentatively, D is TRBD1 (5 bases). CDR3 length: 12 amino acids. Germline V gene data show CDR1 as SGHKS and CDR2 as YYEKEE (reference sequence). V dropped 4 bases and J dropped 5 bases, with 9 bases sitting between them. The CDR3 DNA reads TGTGCCAGCAGCCGGGACGGAACTGAAGCTTTCTTT. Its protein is CASSRDGTEAFF. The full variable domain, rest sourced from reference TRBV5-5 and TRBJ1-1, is DAGVTQSPTHLIKTRGQQVTLRCSPISGHKSVSWYQQVLGQGPQFIFQYYEKEERGRGNFPDRFSARQFPNYSSELNVNALLLGDSALYLCASSRDGTEAFFGQGTRLTVV.

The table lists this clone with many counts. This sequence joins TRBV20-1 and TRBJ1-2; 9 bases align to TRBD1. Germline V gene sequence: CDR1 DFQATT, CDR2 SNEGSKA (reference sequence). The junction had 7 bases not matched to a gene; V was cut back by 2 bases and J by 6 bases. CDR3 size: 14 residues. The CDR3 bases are TGCAGTGCTAGACCGGGACAGGGAGTGGATGGCTACACCTTC. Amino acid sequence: CSARPGQGVDGYTF.

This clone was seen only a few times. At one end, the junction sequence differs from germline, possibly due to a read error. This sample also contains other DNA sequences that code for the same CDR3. The CDR3 here is CASSYGGATDTQYF. DNA for the CDR3: TGTGCCAGCAGTTACGGCGGTGCCACAGATACGCAGTATTTC. V is TRBV6-2 or TRBV6-3 and J is TRBJ2-3; D is unclear. The CDR3 totals 14 residues. Germline CDR1 is MNHEY and CDR2 is SVGEGT.

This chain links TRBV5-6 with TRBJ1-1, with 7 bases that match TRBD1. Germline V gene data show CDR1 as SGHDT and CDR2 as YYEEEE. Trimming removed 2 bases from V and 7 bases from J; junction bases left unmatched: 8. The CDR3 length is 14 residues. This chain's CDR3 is CASSFRGGTLEAFF. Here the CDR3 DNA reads TGTGCCAGCAGCTTCAGGGGGGGGACCCTTGAAGCTTTCTTT.

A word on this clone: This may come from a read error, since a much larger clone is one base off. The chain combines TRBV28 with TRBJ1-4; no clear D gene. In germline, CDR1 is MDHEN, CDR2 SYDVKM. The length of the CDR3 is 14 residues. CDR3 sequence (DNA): TGTGCCCGCAGTTTCCCCTCTACAGACGAAAAACTGTTTTTT. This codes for CARSFPSTDEKLFF.

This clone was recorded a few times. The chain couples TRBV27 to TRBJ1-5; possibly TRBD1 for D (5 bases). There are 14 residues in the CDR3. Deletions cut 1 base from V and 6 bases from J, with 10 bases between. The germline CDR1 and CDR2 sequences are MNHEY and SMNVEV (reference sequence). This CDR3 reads CASSLWGGGQPQHF. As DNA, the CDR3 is TGTGCCAGCAGTTTATGGGGGGGTGGTCAGCCCCAGCATTTT.

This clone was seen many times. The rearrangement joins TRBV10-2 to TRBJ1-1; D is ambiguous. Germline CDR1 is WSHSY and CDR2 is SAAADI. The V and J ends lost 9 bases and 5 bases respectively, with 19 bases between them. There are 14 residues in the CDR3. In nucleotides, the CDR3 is TGCGCCAGTGCAGTGGGCAGAAGTTCTACTGAAGCTTTCTTT. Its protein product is CASAVGRSSTEAFF.

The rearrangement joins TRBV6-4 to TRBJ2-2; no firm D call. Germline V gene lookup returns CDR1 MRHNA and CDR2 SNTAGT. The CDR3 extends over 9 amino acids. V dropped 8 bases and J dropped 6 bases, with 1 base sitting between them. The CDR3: CASPGELFF. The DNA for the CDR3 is TGTGCCAGCCCCGGGGAGCTGTTTTTT.

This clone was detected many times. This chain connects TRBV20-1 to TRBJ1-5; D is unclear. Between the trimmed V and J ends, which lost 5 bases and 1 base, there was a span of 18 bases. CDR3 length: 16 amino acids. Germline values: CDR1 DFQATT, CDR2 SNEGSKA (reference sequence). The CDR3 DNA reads TGCAGTGCTCCCACGGGGTCGGGCAGGAGCAATCAGCCCCAGCATTTT. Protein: CSAPTGSGRSNQPQHF.

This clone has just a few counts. DNA of the CDR3: TGTGCCAGCAGTTTGCTAGCGGGAGAACGTTTAGAGACCCAGTACTTC. Translating it yields CASSLLAGERLETQYF. The V and J genes are TRBV12-3 or TRBV12-4 and TRBJ2-5, with 10 bases identical to TRBD2. Trimming took 3 bases from V and 4 from J; bases not matched to a gene: 8. The CDR3 length is 16 residues.

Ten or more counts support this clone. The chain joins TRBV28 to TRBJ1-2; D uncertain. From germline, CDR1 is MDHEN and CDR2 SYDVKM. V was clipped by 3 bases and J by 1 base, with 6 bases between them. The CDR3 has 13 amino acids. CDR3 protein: CASSLDFNYGYTF. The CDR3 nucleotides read TGTGCCAGCAGTTTGGATTTTAACTATGGCTACACCTTC.

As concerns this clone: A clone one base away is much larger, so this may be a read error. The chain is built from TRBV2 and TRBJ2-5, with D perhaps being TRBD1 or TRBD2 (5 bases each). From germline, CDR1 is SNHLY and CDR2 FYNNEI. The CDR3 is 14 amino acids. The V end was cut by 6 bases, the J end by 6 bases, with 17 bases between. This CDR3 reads CASREGPYHQTQYF. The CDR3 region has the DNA TGTGCCAGCAGAGAGGGGCCGTACCACCAGACCCAGTACTTC.

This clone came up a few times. This CDR3 reads CASKSGTGGNQPQHF. The CDR3, as DNA: TGTGCCAGTAAATCCGGGACAGGGGGCAATCAGCCCCAGCATTTT. J is TRBJ1-5 and V is TRBV6-1, with 10 bases that match TRBD1. V dropped 9 bases and J dropped 2; count of bases not matched to a gene: 7. The germline V gene has CDR1 MNHNS and CDR2 SASEGT. This CDR3 has 15 residues.

The CDR3 here is CAWSDRDRGKLTEAFF. The DNA for the CDR3 is TGTGCCTGGAGTGACCGGGACAGGGGGAAGTTAACTGAAGCTTTCTTT. The J gene is TRBJ1-1, the V gene TRBV30, with TRBD1 matching over 11 bases. CDR3 size: 16 residues. Germline CDR1 is GTSNPN and CDR2 is SVGIG (reference sequence). The V segment lost 1 base and the J segment 5 bases; nucleotides outside the gene matches: 9.

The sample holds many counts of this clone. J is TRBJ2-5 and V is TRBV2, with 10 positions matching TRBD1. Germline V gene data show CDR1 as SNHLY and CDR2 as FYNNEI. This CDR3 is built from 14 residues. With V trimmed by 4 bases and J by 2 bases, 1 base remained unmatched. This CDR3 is CASSGQGAQETQYF. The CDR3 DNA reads TGTGCCAGCAGTGGACAGGGGGCTCAAGAGACCCAGTACTTC.

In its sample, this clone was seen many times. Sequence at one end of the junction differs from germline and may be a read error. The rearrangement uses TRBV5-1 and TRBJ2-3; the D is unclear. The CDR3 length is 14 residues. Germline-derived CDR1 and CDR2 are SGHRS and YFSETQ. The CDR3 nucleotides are TGCGCCAGCAGGTTGGGGAACCCCACAGATACGCAGTATTTT. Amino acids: CASRLGNPTDTQYF.

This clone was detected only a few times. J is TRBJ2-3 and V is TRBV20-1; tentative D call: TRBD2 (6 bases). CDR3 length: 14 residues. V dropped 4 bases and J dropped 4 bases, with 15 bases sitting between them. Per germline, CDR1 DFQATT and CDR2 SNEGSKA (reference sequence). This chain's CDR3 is CSATTSPFPDTQYF. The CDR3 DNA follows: TGCAGTGCTACGACTAGTCCCTTCCCAGATACGCAGTATTTT.

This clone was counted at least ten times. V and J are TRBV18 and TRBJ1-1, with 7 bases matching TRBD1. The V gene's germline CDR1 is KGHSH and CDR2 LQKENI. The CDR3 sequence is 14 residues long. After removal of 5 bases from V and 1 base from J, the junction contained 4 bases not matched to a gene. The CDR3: CASSRDRANTEAFF. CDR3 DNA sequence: TGTGCCAGCTCAAGAGACAGGGCGAACACTGAAGCTTTCTTT.

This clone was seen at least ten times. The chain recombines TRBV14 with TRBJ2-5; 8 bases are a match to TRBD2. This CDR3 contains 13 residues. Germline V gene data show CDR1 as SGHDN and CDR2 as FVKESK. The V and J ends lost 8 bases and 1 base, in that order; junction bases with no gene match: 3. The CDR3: CASRAGAQETQYF. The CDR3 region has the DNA TGTGCCAGCCGAGCGGGGGCCCAAGAGACCCAGTACTTC.